The rows below give T cell receptor beta chains drawn from one sample of a study of T cell repertoires in ileal Crohn's disease. The table came from immunoSEQ multiplex PCR; TCRdb's copy has only in-frame clones and leaves some out. The repertoire holds roughly 3,200 clones, under 75% seen once, with approximately 24% in the top ten. Sequenced input: ileal tissue. These receptors came from an adult with Crohn's disease. CDR3s leave out the opening cysteine and the closing phenylalanine or tryptophan. Each record gives: J gene, V gene, CDR3 protein.

>TRBJ1-2|TRBV5-5
ASSLEGLPNYGYT
>TRBJ2-7|TRBV15
ATSRFSGQDYEQY
>TRBJ2-5|TRBV2
ASSEWVAQGSQY
>TRBJ2-1|TRBV29-1
SVLIVNEQF
>TRBJ1-4|TRBV18
ASSLATQRNEKLF
>TRBJ1-2|TRBV27
ASSISRVNYGYT
>TRBJ2-7|TRBV6-1
ASSPQGRPYEQY
>TRBJ1-2|TRBV11-3
ASIYDGAGAGGYT
>TRBJ1-2|TRBV9
ASSVSESPMGYGYT
>TRBJ2-3|TRBV5-1
ASSLGGASTDTQY
>TRBJ2-2|TRBV19
ASSILTSTGELF
>TRBJ1-5|TRBV30
AWSVEGNPNQPQH
>TRBJ1-1|TRBV19
ASSIKGDTEAF
>TRBJ2-1|TRBV6-6
ASSPPNEQF
>TRBJ2-5|TRBV29-1
TYLSPGQGIRETQY
>TRBJ2-7|TRBV28
ASSPHRTGKNYEQY
>TRBJ1-5|TRBV27
ASSLTRVGNQPQH
>TRBJ2-1|TRBV11-3
ASSLQGLASNEQF
>TRBJ1-2|TRBV6-4
ASSDNSDYGYT
>TRBJ1-3|TRBV11-2
ASSLLNSGNTIY
>TRBJ2-1|TRBV7-9
ASSHTSGVYNEQF
>TRBJ2-3|TRBV30
AWSAGTTTDTQY
>TRBJ2-1|TRBV11-1
ASSYPTSGGGNEQF
>TRBJ1-1|TRBV4-3
ASSQGIQAVNTEAF
>TRBJ2-1|TRBV25-1
ASSLPYPGLGRVHEQF
>TRBJ1-1|TRBV28
ASSESGRTEAF
>TRBJ2-3|TRBV30
AWSNNGALTDTQY
>TRBJ2-5|TRBV29-1
SVDETQY
>TRBJ2-2|TRBV2
ASSGLSNTGELF
>TRBJ1-5|TRBV27
ASGEQGYSNQPQH
>TRBJ1-1|TRBV2
ASRGEGRAEAF
>TRBJ2-1|TRBV7-2
ASSLQTGGGNEQF
>TRBJ2-2|TRBV19
ASRRDSYTGELF
>TRBJ1-2|TRBV4-2
ASSQDSRDYT
>TRBJ2-1|TRBV9
ASSTGGGEGYEQF
>TRBJ1-4|TRBV16
ASRLSSTNEKLF
>TRBJ2-1|TRBV6-1
ASKEPGLANNEQF
>TRBJ2-2|TRBV6-4
ASSSGSTGELF
>TRBJ1-1|TRBV7-9
ASSPVFGTEAF
>TRBJ2-1|TRBV5-4
ASSLQQGVFGEQF
>TRBJ1-6|TRBV4-3
ASSRSGGSYNSPLH
>TRBJ2-2|TRBV7-8
ASKGQGGTGELF
>TRBJ2-3|TRBV4-2
ASSQEGREVLTDTQY
>TRBJ1-2|TRBV6-1
ASSEGAGGGYT
>TRBJ1-2|TRBV7-8
ASSPDRFYGYT
>TRBJ2-1|TRBV27
ASSYFRLAGMNEQF
>TRBJ1-1|TRBV28
ASIQDGGSGAEAF
>TRBJ1-1|TRBV9
ASSVVGGFTEAF
>TRBJ2-1|TRBV15
ATSFSGWSEQF
>TRBJ1-1|TRBV19
ASRIQGDFAEAF
>TRBJ2-1|TRBV7-3
ASSLTSAFYDEQF
>TRBJ2-7|TRBV5-1
ASSLSFSSYEQY
>TRBJ2-1|TRBV6-5
ASRPYTSSYNEQF
>TRBJ1-4|TRBV13
ASSPSTGVVEKLF